This T cell receptor beta chain was profiled in a study of blood T cell repertoires in COVID-19. For the study at large: Samples taken during acute and convalescent COVID-19 were collected in the United States, Italy and Spain.

The repertoire was sequenced with immunoSEQ multiplex PCR; TCRdb's copy has only in-frame clones and lacks some. The sample includes 150,000 to 250,000 clones, less than 95% seen only once; the top ten take roughly 0.7%. The CDR3 loop spans 18 amino acids. V gave up 0 bases and J gave up 5 bases; unmatched junction bases: 13. Germline V gives CDR1 SGDLS, CDR2 YYNGEE. This clone has only one observation. The J gene is TRBJ2-1, the V gene TRBV9; 8 bases map to TRBD2. The specimen sequenced was peripheral blood. The source of this sequence is a man aged 25-40 years with COVID-19, enrolled during active disease. CDR3 bases: TGTGCCAGCAGCGTAGCGGGTAGCGGGGCGATACTGAACAATGAGCAGTTCTTC. Protein: CASSVAGSGAILNNEQFF.